The T cell receptor (beta chain) under discussion was sequenced for a study of T cell clusters in autoimmune cytopenias. This CDR3 spans 15 amino acids. The germline V gene has CDR1 LNHDA and CDR2 SQIVND (reference sequence). TRB was amplified from approximately 250 ng of peripheral blood genomic DNA per sample. One tube held mixed TRB-A and TRB-B primer pools for touch-down PCR. For each CDR3 protein, TCRdb gives one entry from its re-call of the multiplex PCR reads, without DNA. The specimen's table records fewer than 8,500 distinct CDR3 sequences. By frequency, this clonotype is medium-sized. In addition, the sample was reused for a study of T cell repertoires in aging, cancer and after chemotherapy. That report adds: Age-matched healthy donors had significantly more diverse, less clonal blood TCR repertoires than untreated cancer patients.

The sample comprised peripheral blood. The chain carries TRBV19 and TRBJ2-2; no DNA is available, so the TRBD1 call from TCRdb remains unchecked. This TCR came from a human donor in good health. Here the CDR3 reads CASRLTGGAAGELFF.